These 6 T cell receptor beta chains were all obtained from the same sample, sequenced in a study of blood T cell repertoires in COVID-19. Profiling relied on immunoSEQ multiplex PCR, and the TCRdb table lists in-frame clones only, not all of them. The table shows some 180,000 clones, with roughly 80% occurring only once. The sample was PBMCs or T cells enriched from blood (not recorded which). The receptors here all came from a man in his sixties who had been exposed to COVID-19.

The rearrangement joins TRBV5-1 to TRBJ1-2; 9 bases align to TRBD1. J lost 5 bases, V lost 4 bases, and 9 bases had no gene match. Germline V CDR1 and CDR2: SGHRS, YFSETQ. CDR3 length: 15 residues. The CDR3 sequence: CASSLGQGLWYGYTF. In nucleotides, the CDR3 is TGCGCCAGCAGCCTTGGACAGGGGCTATGGTATGGCTACACCTTC. Looking up the rest from reference TRBV5-1 and TRBJ1-2 gives the full variable domain: KAGVTQTPRYLIKTRGQQVTLSCSPISGHRSVSWYQQTPGQGLQFLFEYFSETQRNKGNFPGRFSGRQFSNSRSEMNVSTLELGDSALYLCASSLGQGLWYGYTFGSGTRLTVV.

The chain employs TRBV29-1 and TRBJ1-2, with 8 nucleotides matching TRBD1. V shed 6 bases and J 6 bases; nucleotides not matched to a gene: 18. The CDR3 is 16 amino acids. Germline CDR1 and CDR2: SQVTM and ANQGSEA. Here the CDR3 DNA reads TGCAGCGTCGATTCGACAGGGGCCACAGGGGGTGATGGCTACACCTTC. It specifies CSVDSTGATGGDGYTF.

This clone was picked up one time. The chain employs TRBV7-2 and TRBJ2-3; a weak D match, TRBD1 (6 bases). This CDR3 region has 14 residues. Trimming cost V 8 bases and J 1 base, with 13 bases left between them. Germline CDR1 is SGHTA and CDR2 is FQGNSA. This chain's CDR3 is CASLPTGGTDTQYF. The CDR3 nucleotides read TGTGCCAGCTTACCGACAGGCGGCACAGATACGCAGTATTTT.

The V gene is TRBV5-1, the J gene TRBJ2-2; weak D call: TRBD1 (5 bases). With 4 bases removed from V and 1 base from J, the gap between germline ends came to 14 bases. The CDR3 covers 16 residues. Germline V gene data show CDR1 as SGHRS and CDR2 as YFSETQ. The CDR3 loop reads CASSRQSLQNTGELFF. CDR3 DNA: TGCGCCAGCAGCCGACAGTCCTTACAGAACACCGGGGAGCTGTTTTTT.

The CDR3 reads CASSSPSTGIASEQYF. DNA for the CDR3: TGTGCCAGCAGTTCTCCATCGACAGGGATCGCAAGCGAGCAGTACTTC. The V call is TRBV6-5, the J call TRBJ2-7; the match to TRBD1 covers 7 bases. This CDR3 comprises 16 residues. J was trimmed by 6 bases and V by 4 bases; bases with no gene match: 15. CDR1 is MNHEY and CDR2 is SVGAGI in the germline V gene.

This clone was picked up many times. V and J are TRBV29-1 and TRBJ1-1, with no clear D. V gave up 1 base and J gave up 1 base, with 7 bases separating them. In germline, CDR1 is SQVTM, CDR2 ANQGSEA. The CDR3 covers 13 residues. DNA for the CDR3: TGCAGCGTTGAAGGTGGAGGGAACACTGAAGCTTTCTTT. Its translation is CSVEGGGNTEAFF.